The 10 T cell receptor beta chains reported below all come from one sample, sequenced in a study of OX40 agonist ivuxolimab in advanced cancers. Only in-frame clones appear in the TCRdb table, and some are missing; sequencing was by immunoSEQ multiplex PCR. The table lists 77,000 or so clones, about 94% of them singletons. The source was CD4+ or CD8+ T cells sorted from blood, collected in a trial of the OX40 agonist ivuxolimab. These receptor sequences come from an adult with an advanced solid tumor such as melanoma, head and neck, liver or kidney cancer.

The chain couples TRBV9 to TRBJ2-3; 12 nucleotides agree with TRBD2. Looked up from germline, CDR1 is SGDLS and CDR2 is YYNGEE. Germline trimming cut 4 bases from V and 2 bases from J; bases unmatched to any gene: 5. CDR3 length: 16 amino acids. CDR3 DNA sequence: TGTGCCAGCAGCACCCGGACTAGCGGGGCCACAGATACGCAGTATTTT. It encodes CASSTRTSGATDTQYF.

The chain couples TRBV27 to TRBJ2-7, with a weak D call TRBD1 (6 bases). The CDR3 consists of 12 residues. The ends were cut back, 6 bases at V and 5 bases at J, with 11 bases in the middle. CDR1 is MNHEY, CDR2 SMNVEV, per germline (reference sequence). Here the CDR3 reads CASSSGVHEQYF. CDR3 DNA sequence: TGTGCCAGCAGCTCAGGGGTCCACGAGCAGTACTTC.

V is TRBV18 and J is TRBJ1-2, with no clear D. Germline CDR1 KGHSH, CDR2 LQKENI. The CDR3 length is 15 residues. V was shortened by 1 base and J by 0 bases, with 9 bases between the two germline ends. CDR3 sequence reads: CASSPLTDANYGYTF. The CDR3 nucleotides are TGTGCCAGCTCACCACTAACAGATGCTAACTATGGCTACACCTTC.

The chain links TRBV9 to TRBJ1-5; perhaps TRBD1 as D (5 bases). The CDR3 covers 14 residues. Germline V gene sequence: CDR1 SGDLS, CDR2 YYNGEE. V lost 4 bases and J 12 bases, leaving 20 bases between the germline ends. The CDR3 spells CASSPGGGPTGQHF. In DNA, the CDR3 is TGTGCCAGCAGCCCCGGGGGTGGCCCCACGGGCCAGCATTTT.

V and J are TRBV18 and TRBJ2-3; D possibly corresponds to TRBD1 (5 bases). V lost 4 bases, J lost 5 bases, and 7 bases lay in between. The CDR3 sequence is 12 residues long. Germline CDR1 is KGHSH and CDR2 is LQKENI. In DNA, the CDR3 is TGTGCCAGCTCACAGGGGATAGATACGCAGTATTTT. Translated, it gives CASSQGIDTQYF.

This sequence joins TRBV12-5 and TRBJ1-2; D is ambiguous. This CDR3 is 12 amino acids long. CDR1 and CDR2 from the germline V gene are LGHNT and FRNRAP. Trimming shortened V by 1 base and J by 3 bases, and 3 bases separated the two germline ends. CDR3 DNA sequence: TGTGCTAGTGGTTTGGACGACTATGGCTACACCTTC. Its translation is CASGLDDYGYTF.

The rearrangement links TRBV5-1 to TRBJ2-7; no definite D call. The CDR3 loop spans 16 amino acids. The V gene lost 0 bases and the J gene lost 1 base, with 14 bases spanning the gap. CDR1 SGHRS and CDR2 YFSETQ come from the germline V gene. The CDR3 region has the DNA TGCGCCAGCAGCTTGGCCAGCACTTTGTATTCCTACGAGCAGTACTTC. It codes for CASSLASTLYSYEQYF.

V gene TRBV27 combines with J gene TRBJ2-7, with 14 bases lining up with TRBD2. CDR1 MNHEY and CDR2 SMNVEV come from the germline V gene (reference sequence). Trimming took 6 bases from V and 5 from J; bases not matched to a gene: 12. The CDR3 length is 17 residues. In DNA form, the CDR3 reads TGTGCCAGCAGAGGGAGAGGACTAGCGGGAGGTAACGACGAGCAGTACTTC. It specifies CASRGRGLAGGNDEQYF.

The CDR3 DNA reads as TGTGCCGGCGAAAGGACGGGGAACACCGGGGAGCTGTTTTTT. Its translation: CAGERTGNTGELFF. V usage is TRBV6-1 and J usage is TRBJ2-2; D unclear. The CDR3 length is 14 residues. V was cut by 11 bases and J by 1 base, with 14 bases left in between. In germline, CDR1 is MNHNS, CDR2 SASEGT.

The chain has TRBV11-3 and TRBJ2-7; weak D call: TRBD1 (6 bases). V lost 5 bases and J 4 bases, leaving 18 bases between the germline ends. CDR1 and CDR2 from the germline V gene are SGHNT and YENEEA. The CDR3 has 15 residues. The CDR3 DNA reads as TGTGCCAGCAGCCAAGAGTCAACAGGGCATTACGAGCAGTACTTC. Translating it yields CASSQESTGHYEQYF.